The sequence of this T cell receptor (beta chain) was determined in a study of Ad26.COV2.S vaccination and SARS-CoV-2 variants. Trimming cost V 5 bases and J 5 bases; bases outside gene matches: 4. The CDR3 runs 14 residues. Germline assignment: CDR1 SEHNR and CDR2 FQNEAQ (reference sequence). Indicated treatment: roughly 19 received Ad26.COV2.S at low or high dose, single or two shots; roughly five received placebo; per-sample allocation not given. Collection of the samples took place on day 63 after the first injection of vaccine or placebo. The assay was immunoSEQ multiplex PCR, and TCRdb's table has in-frame clones only and misses some. The sample has 500,000 or so clones; approximately 89% are singletons.

The sample here was peripheral blood, taken in a trial of Ad26.COV2.S vaccine versus placebo. The V gene is TRBV7-9, the J gene TRBJ1-5; 9 nucleotides match TRBD1. The receptor's source is a person aged 18-60 years who received the Ad26.COV2.S COVID-19 vaccine or a placebo. CDR3: CASSQTGGDQPQHF. In nucleotides, the CDR3 is TGTGCCAGCAGCCAAACAGGGGGCGATCAGCCCCAGCATTTT.